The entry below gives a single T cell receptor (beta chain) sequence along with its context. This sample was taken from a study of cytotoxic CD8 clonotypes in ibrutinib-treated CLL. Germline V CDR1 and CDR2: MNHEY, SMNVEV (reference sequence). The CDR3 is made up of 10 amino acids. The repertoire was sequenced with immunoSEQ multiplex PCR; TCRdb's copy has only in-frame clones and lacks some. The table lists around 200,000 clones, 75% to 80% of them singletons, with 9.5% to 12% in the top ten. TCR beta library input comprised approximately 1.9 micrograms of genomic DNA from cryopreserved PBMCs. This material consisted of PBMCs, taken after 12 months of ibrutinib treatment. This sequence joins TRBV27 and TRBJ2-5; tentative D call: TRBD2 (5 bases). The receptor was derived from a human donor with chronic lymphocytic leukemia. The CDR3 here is CGGPGETQYF. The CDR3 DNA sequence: TGTGGTGGACCGGGGGAGACCCAGTACTTC.